The rows below give T cell receptor beta chains drawn from one sample of a study of cytomegalovirus exposure and HLA in healthy donors. Sequencing used immunoSEQ multiplex PCR; TCRdb keeps in-frame clones, though not all of them. Counted here are about 100,000 clones, around four fifths occurring once; the ten biggest clones make up about 8%. Sequenced input: PBMCs. These TCRs come from a man younger than 45 in good health and CMV-seronegative. The conserved cysteine and the conserved F or W are not part of the CDR3 here.

TRBV5-1 ASSPGLAYNEQF
TRBV6-5 ASRAQTVPSYEQY
TRBV19 ASTRTGGAFTGELF
TRBV2 ASSDQRGGRGYEQY
TRBV5-1 ASSSRAGGNTEAF
TRBV6-5 ASSLLRDSGTEAF
TRBV5-6 ASSVVVQGASNYGYT
TRBV7-9 ASSLRRGGRNEQF
TRBV7-9 ASSLGQGEGDTIY
TRBV19 ASRPVDRGSNQPQH
TRBV11-3 ASSLAGTSGSSYNEQF
TRBV5-5 ASSLFAGDSNQPQH
TRBV7-2 ASSTSGGGLETQY
TRBV5-1 ASSLAGRSEQY